A selection of T cell receptor beta chains follows, all from one sample in a study of T cell responses to AZD1222 COVID-19 vaccine. Generated by immunoSEQ multiplex PCR, the TCRdb table keeps only in-frame clones and is missing some. The sample records approximately 77,000 clones, approximately 83% being singletons. The specimen comprised peripheral blood, sampled 28 days after the second AZD1222 dose. These receptors were collected from an adult who received the AZD1222 COVID-19 vaccine. Both conserved end residues are part of each CDR3. A D gene is named only where the DNA matches it firmly. Not every row has a clone size; where given, it reads once, few, many or a size class.

d_gene: TRBD1; v_gene: TRBV27; abundance: -; j_gene: TRBJ1-5; CDR3nt: TGTGCCAGCAGTTTATACCCGCGACAGGGTCCTAATCAGCCCCAGCATTTT; CDR3aa: CASSLYPRQGPNQPQHF
d_gene: -; v_gene: TRBV28; abundance: once; j_gene: TRBJ1-1; CDR3nt: TGTGCCAGCAGTTTGGGGGGGGACACTGAAGCTTTCTTT; CDR3aa: CASSLGGDTEAFF
d_gene: TRBD2; v_gene: TRBV14; abundance: -; j_gene: TRBJ2-2; CDR3nt: TGTGCCAGCAGCCAAGATCTGCGGACTAGCGGGAGGGCCGGCACCGGGGAGCTGTTTTTT; CDR3aa: CASSQDLRTSGRAGTGELFF
d_gene: -; v_gene: TRBV2; abundance: -; j_gene: TRBJ1-3; CDR3nt: TGTGCCAGCAAACAGGATAGTGGAAACACCATATATTTT; CDR3aa: CASKQDSGNTIYF
d_gene: TRBD1; v_gene: TRBV28; abundance: -; j_gene: TRBJ1-2; CDR3nt: TGTGCCAGCAGTTTAAGTAGACAGGGGAACTATGGCTACACCTTC; CDR3aa: CASSLSRQGNYGYTF
d_gene: TRBD1; v_gene: TRBV27; abundance: -; j_gene: TRBJ2-5; CDR3nt: TGTGCCAGCAGTGGAACGGGACAGGCCCAAGAGACCCAGTACTTC; CDR3aa: CASSGTGQAQETQYF
d_gene: -; v_gene: TRBV4-1; abundance: -; j_gene: TRBJ1-2; CDR3nt: TGCGCCAGCAGCCAAGAGGCAAGTGGCAACTATGGCTACACCTTC; CDR3aa: CASSQEASGNYGYTF
d_gene: -; v_gene: TRBV28; abundance: -; j_gene: TRBJ1-2; CDR3nt: TGTGCCAGCAGCCCAACTGGACGGTTCTATGGCTACACCTTC; CDR3aa: CASSPTGRFYGYTF
d_gene: -; v_gene: TRBV19; abundance: -; j_gene: TRBJ1-5; CDR3nt: TGTGCCAGTGAGACAGGAGGAACCTCAGGGCCCCAGCATTTT; CDR3aa: CASETGGTSGPQHF
d_gene: -; v_gene: TRBV6-6; abundance: once; j_gene: TRBJ1-5; CDR3nt: TGTGCCAGCTCTGCAGGGGCGAGTCAGCCCCAGCATTTT; CDR3aa: CASSAGASQPQHF
d_gene: TRBD1; v_gene: TRBV7-6; abundance: -; j_gene: TRBJ2-7; CDR3nt: TGTGCCAGCAGCTTAAATCCAACAGGGGGTTACGAGCAGTACTTC; CDR3aa: CASSLNPTGGYEQYF
d_gene: TRBD1; v_gene: TRBV27; abundance: -; j_gene: TRBJ1-4; CDR3nt: TGTGCCAGCAGTCGGACAGGGGTTGCAACTAATGAAAAACTGTTTTTT; CDR3aa: CASSRTGVATNEKLFF
d_gene: -; v_gene: TRBV19; abundance: -; j_gene: TRBJ1-4; CDR3nt: TGTGCCAGTAGGGACCCCGGTGCAACTAATGAAAAACTGTTTTTT; CDR3aa: CASRDPGATNEKLFF
d_gene: -; v_gene: TRBV27; abundance: -; j_gene: TRBJ2-7; CDR3nt: TGTGCCAGCAGCCCTGGCGGCAAATCATACGAGCAGTACTTC; CDR3aa: CASSPGGKSYEQYF
d_gene: TRBD1; v_gene: TRBV19; abundance: -; j_gene: TRBJ1-2; CDR3nt: TGTGCCAGTACCTCCGGACAGGGCTGGGGCTACACCTTC; CDR3aa: CASTSGQGWGYTF
d_gene: TRBD2; v_gene: TRBV7-6; abundance: few; j_gene: TRBJ2-5; CDR3nt: TGTGCCAGCAGCCCAGGGACTAGCGGGCCCCAAGAGACCCAGTACTTC; CDR3aa: CASSPGTSGPQETQYF
d_gene: -; v_gene: TRBV30; abundance: -; j_gene: TRBJ1-3; CDR3nt: TGTGCCGCCGACACAAGCTCTGGAAACACCATATATTTT; CDR3aa: CAADTSSGNTIYF
d_gene: -; v_gene: TRBV5-1; abundance: -; j_gene: TRBJ2-1; CDR3nt: TGCGCCAGCAGCTTGGTACGGCCTAGCTCCTACAATGAGCAGTTCTTC; CDR3aa: CASSLVRPSSYNEQFF
d_gene: -; v_gene: TRBV9; abundance: -; j_gene: TRBJ2-1; CDR3nt: TGTGCCAGCAGCGTAGCAACCACTGGCGGAAGAAACAATGAGCAGTTCTTC; CDR3aa: CASSVATTGGRNNEQFF
d_gene: -; v_gene: TRBV11-2; abundance: -; j_gene: TRBJ2-3; CDR3nt: TGTGCCAGCAGCTTAGGAGGGTGGGGGGTCACAGATACGCAGTATTTT; CDR3aa: CASSLGGWGVTDTQYF
d_gene: -; v_gene: TRBV7-2; abundance: -; j_gene: TRBJ2-2; CDR3nt: TGTGCCAGCAGCTCACTACGCGGCACCGGGGAGCTGTTTTTT; CDR3aa: CASSSLRGTGELFF
d_gene: TRBD1; v_gene: TRBV2; abundance: -; j_gene: TRBJ2-1; CDR3nt: TGTGCCAGATCCGGGACAGGGGGCAATGAGCAGTTCTTC; CDR3aa: CARSGTGGNEQFF
d_gene: -; v_gene: TRBV27; abundance: -; j_gene: TRBJ1-4; CDR3nt: TGTGCCAGCAGCGACCGTCTTAATGAAAAACTGTTTTTT; CDR3aa: CASSDRLNEKLFF
d_gene: -; v_gene: TRBV30; abundance: -; j_gene: TRBJ2-2; CDR3nt: TGTGCCTGGAGTGCAGGGGGGCAAAGGACCGGGGAGCTGTTTTTT; CDR3aa: CAWSAGGQRTGELFF
d_gene: -; v_gene: TRBV12-3/TRBV12-4; abundance: -; j_gene: TRBJ1-1; CDR3nt: TGTGCCAGCAGCTTACATAGCACTGAAGCTTTCTTT; CDR3aa: CASSLHSTEAFF
d_gene: TRBD1; v_gene: TRBV10-3; abundance: -; j_gene: TRBJ1-6; CDR3nt: TGTGCCATCAGGGGAGGGGACAGTCGATCACCCCTCCACTTT; CDR3aa: CAIRGGDSRSPLHF
d_gene: -; v_gene: TRBV7-9; abundance: -; j_gene: TRBJ1-5; CDR3nt: TGTGCCAGCAGCTCCTGGGGGCTGGGAAGCAATCAGCCCCAGCATTTT; CDR3aa: CASSSWGLGSNQPQHF
d_gene: -; v_gene: TRBV9; abundance: -; j_gene: TRBJ1-1; CDR3nt: TGTGCCAGCAGGGGCCTCAACACTGAAGCTTTCTTT; CDR3aa: CASRGLNTEAFF